This T cell receptor (beta chain) appears in the sequencing data of a study of blood T cell repertoires in COVID-19. For the study at large: Sites in the United States, Italy and Spain provided acute and convalescent COVID-19 samples. The cDNA or gDNA used as material had been derived from T cells, B-cell-depleted T cells, or PBMCs.

The J segment lost 2 bases and the V segment lost 6 bases, leaving 14 bases of the junction unmatched. The CDR3 loop spans 18 amino acids. Germline V lookup: CDR1 SGHTA, CDR2 FQGNSA. Per the authors' pipeline: Scientists estimated how many nucleated cells there were by amplifying reference gene primers. The table came from immunoSEQ multiplex PCR; TCRdb's copy has only in-frame clones and leaves some out. The DNA was the basis for D and trimming; V, J and clone size are from that table. The sample lists around 130,000 clones; about 80% were seen once. This TCR was sampled from a man aged 50 to 60 with acute or convalescent COVID-19. The sequenced sample consisted of peripheral blood. The chain has TRBV7-2 and TRBJ2-3; 10 nucleotides match TRBD2. The CDR3 here is CASSPPKAAGGTTDTQYF. CDR3 DNA: TGTGCCAGCAGTCCACCGAAGGCAGCGGGGGGGACCACAGATACGCAGTATTTT.